Reported below is one T cell receptor beta chain. No cognate antigen has been identified for it. No much larger clone is present one base from it, and per-base qualities are unavailable. This sample was taken from a study of T cells in Graves' hyperthyroidism and ophthalmopathy (dated by TCRdb to about 2019). About the full investigation: Peripheral blood samples were taken at the time of initial diagnosis, prior to any treatment. In addition, the study compared T-cell repertoires in thyroid tissue and in blood from five or six Graves' hyperthyroidism patients. After blood sampling, hyperthyroidism patients were treated with methimazole at a starting dose of 30 mg daily, and ophthalmopathy patients were treated with high-dose intravenous methylprednisolone. TCR V-J signatures able to tell the groups apart were searched for in a discovery cohort of 95 to 100 patients, of whom roughly 42 had Graves' ophthalmopathy and roughly 57 had stable Graves' hyperthyroidism. Prospective prediction of ophthalmopathy was tested in an independent validation cohort consisting of some 18 hyperthyroidism patients and 15 to 17 patients who later progressed to ophthalmopathy. The paper reports TCR Vbeta CDR3 sequencing of 135 peripheral blood samples: 40 to 45 ophthalmopathy, fewer than 80 hyperthyroidism and approximately 17 progressor patients. The roughly 100 discovery patients were divided at random into training and test sets in a 7:3 ratio. Results and caveats for the whole study, not just this receptor: During validation, the model predicted progression to ophthalmopathy a median of approximately 7 months ahead of onset, with 60% to 71% sensitivity and 72% to 85% specificity. No statistical method was used to fix the sample size in advance, and group allocation was not hidden from the investigators. In cross-validation, a model built on a 13 V-J signature told ophthalmopathy apart from stable hyperthyroidism with 85% to 90% sensitivity and roughly 81% specificity, and in testing the same model reached 80%/75%. Most expanded thyroid clonotypes (frequency above 0.001) were also detected in blood, suggesting blood repertoires may reflect thyroid immune responses.

The TCR beta CDR3 regions were amplified from RNA transcripts. The TCR CDR3 was subjected to a first round of RT-PCR using the HTBI primer set and the Qiagen OneStep RT-PCR kit. Libraries were constructed in a second round of multiplex PCR, after which size selection and purification were carried out. Paired-end sequencing of the libraries was performed with 100 bp reads on an Illumina HiSeq2000. In the paper's pipeline: SOAPnuke was used to process the raw data, with reads discarded if the reads contained adapters or uncalled bases, had a mean Phred below 15, or lacked an exact constant-primer or identifier match. COPE v1.2.5 was used to merge high-quality paired reads, and clonotypes were defined as unique nucleotide sequences. MiTCR v1.1 was used to align the clonotypes against IMGT TRBV, TRBD and TRBJ reference segments. Analysis was restricted to V-J combinations with a frequency above 0.0001, which covered about 99% of repertoires. The TCS score was defined as the ratio of F50 (clonal expansion) to E x V (chaos), calculated using BLOSUM62-based TCRdist between CDR3 peptides within each V-J. Welch's t-statistics and random forest reduced roughly 500 V-J features to about 12, which were used in a naive Bayes classifier (R e1071). TCRdb trimmed public reads at Q25 via fastp, called clones via MiXCR and kept in-frame beta chains. Entries that share a CDR3 protein sequence are merged under the most common genes and DNA. It is TCRdb's table, rather than the study itself, that gives the V and J calls and clone size. Within this sample are roughly 700,000 distinct CDR3 sequences, with around 16% of them counted one time only. About 16% of the sample is held by the ten biggest clonotypes.

Graves' hyperthyroidism was defined as stable when no progression to ophthalmopathy occurred over 18 months of follow-up. Hyperthyroidism patients were newly diagnosed, had a disease duration of under 2 months, and were aged 18 to 65 years. The study excluded patients with uncontrolled infections, other autoimmune diseases, pregnancy or lactation. Clinical symptoms, serum thyroxine and TRAb, thyroid ultrasound, and orbital computed tomography formed the basis for the diagnoses. Ficoll-Paque density gradient centrifugation was used to isolate PBMCs from around 10 ml of fresh peripheral blood. Total RNA was extracted using Trizol reagent, and RNA quality was assessed on an Agilent 2100 Bioanalyzer. The CDR3 starts with the cysteine, ends with the phenylalanine, and has 16 residues. Here the CDR3 DNA is all that survives: 48 bases in frame from base 1. CDR1 and CDR2 are drawn from the germline V gene: SGHDN, FVKESK. Trimming accounts for 4 bases at V and 0 bases at J, while the number of junction bases matched to no gene is 7.

Sequenced material: blood. Recombination linked TRBV14 to TRBJ2-7; 9 central nucleotides agree with TRBD2. The clonotype originates from a man aged 50 to 59 with Graves' hyperthyroidism. The DNA reads TGTGCCAGCAGCCCTGGACTAGCGTTCATCTCCTACGAGCAGTACTTC. This codes for CASSPGLAFISYEQYF. With all but the CDR3 taken from the reference TRBV14 and TRBJ2-7 genes, the full variable domain is: EAGVTQFPSHSVIEKGQTVTLRCDPISGHDNLYWYRRVMGKEIKFLLHFVKESKQDESGMPNNRFLAERTGGTYSTLKVQPAELEDSGVYFCASSPGLAFISYEQYFGPGTRLTVT.